Listed here are 8 T cell receptor beta chains from one sample, sequenced in a study of circulating and synovial CD4+ cells in juvenile arthritis. Measured with immunoSEQ multiplex PCR; TCRdb has only the in-frame clones, and not every one. The repertoire holds fewer than 40,000 clones, with about 93% as singletons. The sequenced sample consisted of CD4+ T cells from blood. These receptors came from a human donor with juvenile idiopathic arthritis.

This clone was observed a single time. Here the CDR3 DNA reads TGTGCCAGCAGTTTACTGGACAGGGTTGATCAGCCCCAGCATTTT. This gives the protein CASSLLDRVDQPQHF. The V and J genes are TRBV28 and TRBJ1-5; 8 bases fit TRBD1. The CDR3 spans 15 residues. Per the germline V gene, CDR1 is MDHEN and CDR2 is SYDVKM. The J segment lost 5 bases and the V segment lost 2 bases, leaving 5 bases of the junction unmatched.

V and J are TRBV14 and TRBJ2-7; TRBD1 agrees at 9 bases. The junction had 9 bases not matched to a gene; V was cut back by 3 bases and J by 3 bases. The CDR3 is 16 residues long. Germline CDR1 reads SGHDN; CDR2 reads FVKESK. CDR3 coding DNA: TGTGCCAGCAGCCACTTAACACAGGGGGCGGGCTACGAGCAGTACTTC. Amino acid sequence: CASSHLTQGAGYEQYF.

V is TRBV7-3 and J is TRBJ2-3; 9 bases are shared with TRBD2. Per germline, CDR1 SGHTA and CDR2 FQGTGA. V lost 5 bases to trimming and J lost 8 bases; unmatched junction nucleotides: 14. The CDR3 length is 16 residues. The CDR3 DNA reads TGTGCCAGCAGCCTACCGGGACTAGCTCAGTCGGGTACGCAGTATTTT. This sequence encodes CASSLPGLAQSGTQYF.

The chain is built from TRBV25-1 and TRBJ2-5, with 7 positions matching TRBD2. Trimming took 3 bases from V and 4 from J; bases not matched to a gene: 5. The germline gives CDR1 MGHDK, CDR2 SYGVNS. CDR3 length: 14 amino acids. The CDR3 is CASSEGGGRETQYF. In DNA form, the CDR3 reads TGTGCCAGCAGTGAGGGGGGAGGGAGAGAGACCCAGTACTTC.

The V call is TRBV28, the J call TRBJ2-7; the D is unclear. CDR1 and CDR2 from the germline V gene are MDHEN and SYDVKM. Trimming removed 4 bases from V and 6 bases from J, with 4 bases in between. This CDR3 is built from 10 residues. In DNA, the CDR3 is TGTGCCAGCAGTTATCGCGAGCAGTACTTC. Protein: CASSYREQYF.

This chain uses TRBV6-6 with TRBJ1-1; 8 bases are shared with TRBD1. Per the germline V gene, CDR1 is MNHNY and CDR2 is SVGAGI (reference sequence). After removal of 8 bases from V and 5 bases from J, the junction contained 7 bases not matched to a gene. The CDR3 is 13 residues long. The CDR3 nucleotides read TGTGCCAGCGAATTCACAGGGGGGACTGAAGCTTTCTTT. Translating gives CASEFTGGTEAFF.

The V call is TRBV30, the J call TRBJ1-1; no definite D call. The CDR3 has 12 residues. Germline V gene sequence: CDR1 GTSNPN, CDR2 SVGIG (reference sequence). Deletions cut 4 bases from V and 3 bases from J, with 9 bases between. The DNA of the CDR3 is TGTGCCTGGAACCGGGGAGACACTGAAGCTTTCTTT. As protein: CAWNRGDTEAFF.

The rearrangement uses TRBV19 and TRBJ1-3, with a tentative D call TRBD1 (5 bases). Germline CDR1 reads LNHDA; CDR2 reads SQIVND (reference sequence). V gave up 6 bases and J gave up 2 bases, with 11 bases separating them. CDR3 length: 14 residues. CDR3 residues: CASSPDSAGNTIYF. CDR3 DNA: TGTGCCAGTAGCCCAGACAGCGCTGGAAACACCATATATTTT.